Here is one T cell receptor (beta chain) with its context. This record comes from a study of blood T cell repertoires in COVID-19. Study context: PBMCs, B-cell-depleted T cells, or T cells were the source of the cDNA or gDNA that made up the material.

Authors' data handling: Amplification of reference gene primers was used by the study to estimate nucleated cell counts. Sequenced by immunoSEQ multiplex PCR; TCRdb stores in-frame clones only, minus some. The DNA was the basis for D and trimming; V, J and clone size are from that table. The data contain around 76,000 clones, about 85% of them singletons. Those enrolled in Seattle joined during active infection and were followed longitudinally afterward. The V gene lost 3 bases and the J gene lost 7 bases, with 10 bases spanning the gap. The CDR3 has 14 amino acids. Germline lookup yields CDR1 WSHSY and CDR2 SAAADI.

This TCR came from a middle-aged man with COVID-19, enrolled during active disease. The material sequenced was peripheral blood. The rearrangement joins TRBV10-2 to TRBJ1-6; D may be TRBD1 (5 bases). DNA for the CDR3: TGCGCCAGCAGTGAATTACAGGCAAATTCACCCCTCCACTTT. Residues: CASSELQANSPLHF.